This paragraph reports one TCR beta chain. It lacks a known antigen. Per-base quality was not reported, and no clone a single base away is much larger than it. This sample was taken from a study of technical replicates of blood from a handful of donors (dated by TCRdb to 2015 to 2018). The library was prepared using the immunoSEQ multiplex PCR assay. TCRdb limited this immuneACCESS table to in-frame rearrangements with V and J called. A share of clones is missing; checked studies link under half to unresolved V genes, and the rest is unexplained. The sample profile shows 75,000 to 90,000 clones; about nine tenths of them were found once. The ten largest clones add up to about 0.38% of the sample. The germline V and J ends show losses of 5 bases and 5 bases respectively, and no gene match explains 7 bases of the junction. Inclusive of the bounding cysteine and phenylalanine, the CDR3 is 15 residues long. The retained sequence is limited to the CDR3, 45 bases, with the frame set at the first base. The germline V gene specifies SGHVS as CDR1 and FQNEAQ as CDR2.

The chain couples TRBV7-8 to TRBJ1-2, with TRBD1 matching 11 junction bases. Sequencing was done on a sample of T cells isolated from PBMCs. The sequence was collected from a human donor in good health. The DNA sequence is given as TGTGCCAGCAGCCTGGGACAGGGGGTGCCTTATGGCTACACCTTC. It translates to CASSLGQGVPYGYTF.